A selection of T cell receptor beta chains follows, all from one sample in a study of CD8 T cells in Susac syndrome. TCRdb reanalysed the immunoSEQ multiplex PCR reads using MiXCR and keeps one entry per CDR3 protein. The sample lists some 150,000 distinct CDR3 sequences, approximately 94% occurring once. The specimen was CD4+ T cells from PBMCs. The receptors come from a human donor in good health. CDR3s include the opening cysteine and the closing phenylalanine or tryptophan. Fields, in order: D gene, J gene, clone size, V gene, CDR3 length, CDR3 DNA, CDR3 protein. A D gene is named only where the DNA matches it firmly. The size of a clone is reported for some rows only, either as once, few or many, or as a class for expanded clones.

>-|TRBJ1-5|-|TRBV12-3/TRBV12-4|14
TGTGCCAGCAGAGCGACAGGAACCAATCAGCCCCAGCATTTT
CASRATGTNQPQHF
>-|TRBJ1-3|-|TRBV30|11
TGTGCCTGGAGTCACGGAAACACCATATATTTT
CAWSHGNTIYF
>-|TRBJ1-2|-|TRBV5-4|12
TGTGCCAGCAGACGAGACCTCTATGGCTACACCTTC
CASRRDLYGYTF
>TRBD2|TRBJ2-1|-|TRBV14|19
TGTGCCAGCAGCCAAGATCCCCGGGGTAGCGGGAGTATCTACAATGAGCAGTTCTTC
CASSQDPRGSGSIYNEQFF
>-|TRBJ2-2|once|TRBV12-3/TRBV12-4|14
TGTGCCAGCAGTTTATTAGGGGCTACCGGGGAGCTGTTTTTT
CASSLLGATGELFF
>-|TRBJ1-1|-|TRBV18|17
TGTGCCAGCTCACCTATGCAGGGAGGCAGGGTGTACACTGAAGCTTTCTTT
CASSPMQGGRVYTEAFF
>TRBD2|TRBJ2-7|-|TRBV12-3/TRBV12-4|14
TGTGCCAGCAACGCGGGAGGCATGGGATACGAGCAGTACTTC
CASNAGGMGYEQYF
>-|TRBJ1-1|once|TRBV15|13
TGTGCCACCAGCAGGGACAGAGGGGTCGGGGCTTTCTTT
CATSRDRGVGAFF
>-|TRBJ1-1|-|TRBV14|14
TGTGCCAGCAGCCAAGGCGTAGGAAACACTGAAGCTTTCTTT
CASSQGVGNTEAFF
>-|TRBJ2-4|-|TRBV23-1|16
TGCGCCAGTCCCCCGGGCCCACTTATAGCCAAAAACATTCAGTACTTC
CASPPGPLIAKNIQYF
>-|TRBJ2-1|once|TRBV5-6|16
TGTGCCAGCAGCTTGGTGGGGACCTTCTCCTACAATGAGCAGTTCTTC
CASSLVGTFSYNEQFF
>-|TRBJ2-3|-|TRBV23-1|14
TGCGCCAGCAGTCAGGGGAAGCACACAGATACGCAGTATTTT
CASSQGKHTDTQYF
>TRBD2|TRBJ2-5|-|TRBV27|21
TGTGCCAGCAGTCGCCGGTGGTCTCTGCGACTAGCGGGACCTGAGGGAGAGACCCAGTACTTC
CASSRRWSLRLAGPEGETQYF
>-|TRBJ1-2|-|TRBV7-9|13
TGTGCCAGCAGCCGCCAGGAAAGGGATAAAAACACCTTC
CASSRQERDKNTF
>-|TRBJ2-7|-|TRBV3-1|11
TGTGCCAGCAGCCAGACGTGGGAGCAGTACTTC
CASSQTWEQYF
>-|TRBJ1-1|-|TRBV18|16
TGTGCCAGCTCACCACTGTCAGGGCGAAGGGACACTGAAGCTTTCTTT
CASSPLSGRRDTEAFF
>TRBD1|TRBJ1-1|-|TRBV27|15
TGTGCCAGCAGTTTGGGGACAGGGGTCGGCACTGAAGCTTTCTTT
CASSLGTGVGTEAFF
>-|TRBJ1-3|once|TRBV13|18
TGTGCCAGCAGCTTAGGCCTCGAACAGTTGAGCTCTGAAAACACCATATATTTT
CASSLGLEQLSSENTIYF
>-|TRBJ2-2|-|TRBV1|15
TGCACCAGCAGCCCGACAGGGGTGAACACCGGGGAGCTGTTTTTT
CTSSPTGVNTGELFF
>-|TRBJ2-7|few|TRBV23-1|15
TGCGCCAGCAGTCAATGGGCAGGAGGGACCTACGAGCAGTACTTC
CASSQWAGGTYEQYF
>-|TRBJ1-5|-|TRBV28|13
TGTGCCAGCAGTTTATCGAAGAATCAGCCCCAGCATTTT
CASSLSKNQPQHF
>-|TRBJ2-7|-|TRBV24-1|15
TGTGCCACCAGTGACCCTGGGACGTCTCCCTACGAGCAGTACTTC
CATSDPGTSPYEQYF
>TRBD1|TRBJ1-1|-|TRBV9|14
TGTGCCAGCAGCGTCGCACCCACAGGGGGCGAAGCTTTCTTT
CASSVAPTGGEAFF
>TRBD1|TRBJ1-2|-|TRBV28|13
TGTGCCAGCAGTTTTCAGGACAGGGGCGGCTACACCTTC
CASSFQDRGGYTF
>-|TRBJ1-2|-|TRBV6-1|12
TGTGCCAGCAGTGAAGCCCTTGGGGGCTACACCTTC
CASSEALGGYTF
>TRBD2|TRBJ2-1|-|TRBV9|15
TGTGCCAGCACCCGGGGGGACCCGTTTTACAATGAGCAGTTCTTC
CASTRGDPFYNEQFF
>-|TRBJ2-2|-|TRBV6-1|16
TGTGCCAGCAGTGAACGCGACACAATCAACACCGGGGAGCTGTTTTTT
CASSERDTINTGELFF
>-|TRBJ2-5|-|TRBV12-3/TRBV12-4|14
TGTGCCAGCAGTTTAGACCCAATACAAGAGACCCAGTACTTC
CASSLDPIQETQYF
>TRBD2|TRBJ2-3|-|TRBV20-1|16
TGCAGTGCTTCCTCCCCGATAGCGGGGGAAACAGATACGCAGTATTTT
CSASSPIAGETDTQYF
>-|TRBJ2-7|-|TRBV12-3/TRBV12-4|16
TGTGCCAGCAGTTCCCACCTCTGGGACAATTCCTACGAGCAGTACTTC
CASSSHLWDNSYEQYF
>-|TRBJ1-2|-|TRBV29-1|11
TGCAGCGTTGAAGAATCCAGGGGCTACACCTTC
CSVEESRGYTF
>-|TRBJ2-3|-|TRBV24-1|14
TGTGCCACTGGAGCGGTGAAGGCTCCAGATACGCAGTATTTT
CATGAVKAPDTQYF
>-|TRBJ2-2|-|TRBV4-2|12
TGTGCCAGCAGCCACAGGGACGGGGAGCTGTTTTTT
CASSHRDGELFF
>TRBD1|TRBJ2-7|once|TRBV18|15
TGTGCCAGCTCACCCCCCGGACAGGGGCCTTACGAGCAGTACTTC
CASSPPGQGPYEQYF
>-|TRBJ2-5|-|TRBV25-1|15
TGTGCCAGCAGTGAACTGTGGCAGGTCCAAGAGACCCAGTACTTC
CASSELWQVQETQYF
>TRBD1|TRBJ1-1|-|TRBV9|13
TGTGCCAGCAGCGCGGGACAGGGGGTAGGAGCTTTCTTT
CASSAGQGVGAFF
>-|TRBJ2-2|-|TRBV5-4|14
TGTGCCAGCAGCTCTCAACAAGGGTACCGGGAGCTGTTTTTT
CASSSQQGYRELFF
>-|TRBJ1-2|-|TRBV14|13
TGTGCCAGCAGCCAGCAGGTTAAATCTGGCTACACCTTC
CASSQQVKSGYTF
>TRBD2|TRBJ2-3|-|TRBV20-1|14
TGCAGTGCTAGGACCGGGACTAGTACAGATACGCAGTATTTT
CSARTGTSTDTQYF
>-|TRBJ2-5|-|TRBV20-1|12
TGCAGTGCTAGTAGTGAGGAAGAGACCCAGTACTTC
CSASSEEETQYF
>-|TRBJ2-7|-|TRBV20-1|12
TGCAGTGTCAGGCGGCGGTCCTACGAGCAGTACTTC
CSVRRRSYEQYF
>TRBD1|TRBJ1-2|-|TRBV28|12
TGTGCCAGCTTAGGGGGCTATGGGGGCTACACCTTC
CASLGGYGGYTF
>-|TRBJ2-7|-|TRBV5-1|15
TGCGCCAGCAGCTTGGCTTCACCGGGACTCTACGAGCAGTACTTC
CASSLASPGLYEQYF
>-|TRBJ2-7|once|TRBV25-1|13
TGTGCCAGCAGTGAAGGGGGGAAGTACGAGCAGTACTTC
CASSEGGKYEQYF
>TRBD2|TRBJ2-7|-|TRBV3-1|15
TGTGCCAGCAGCCTGGGACTAGCGGCCCCATACGAGCAGTACTTC
CASSLGLAAPYEQYF
>TRBD2|TRBJ2-7|once|TRBV6-5|14
TGTGCCAGCAGTGCTAGCGGGCTAGAGTACGAGCAGTACTTC
CASSASGLEYEQYF
>-|TRBJ2-4|-|TRBV7-9|16
TGTGCCAGCAGCCCCTATGCGGAACCAGCCAAAAACATTCAGTACTTC
CASSPYAEPAKNIQYF
>TRBD1|TRBJ1-1|-|TRBV2|15
TGTGCCAGCAGTGCAGGACAGGGGAGGCACACTGAAGCTTTCTTT
CASSAGQGRHTEAFF
>-|TRBJ1-5|-|TRBV24-1|13
TGTGCCACCAGTGATTTGGGAAATCAGCCCCAGCATTTT
CATSDLGNQPQHF
>-|TRBJ2-5|medium-sized|TRBV5-1|11
TGTGCCAGCAGCTTAGAAGAGACCCAGTACTTC
CASSLEETQYF
>-|TRBJ2-2|-|TRBV5-1|15
TGCGCCAGCAGCACCGGGTACCAAGATCCCGGGGAGCTGTTTTTT
CASSTGYQDPGELFF
>-|TRBJ1-2|-|TRBV5-1|12
TGCGCCAGCAGCTTGGACCCCTATGGCTACACCTTC
CASSLDPYGYTF
>TRBD1|TRBJ2-7|-|TRBV25-1|16
TGTGCCAGCAGTGAATATAAGGCAGGGGGTGAGAACGAGCAGTACTTC
CASSEYKAGGENEQYF